This T cell receptor beta chain was retrieved from a study of cytomegalovirus exposure and HLA in healthy donors. At the level of the study: One earlier analysis, a look at some 180 million T cells, found roughly 110 million unique TCR beta sequences. From HLA-typed donors, an early data release held tens of millions of unique TCRs. Study outcomes and limitations: Across HLA loci, a later analysis found differing TCR association rates, with DRB1 most and HLA-C fewest.

Germline assignment: CDR1 MNHEY and CDR2 SMNVEV (reference sequence). With V trimmed by 4 bases and J by 7 bases, 1 base remained unmatched. The CDR3 has 12 amino acids. For this clone: What it recognizes is unknown. This sample also contains other DNA sequences that code for the same CDR3.

PCR primers comprised 60 Vbeta and 13 Jbeta primers. Using immunoSEQ multiplex PCR, the repertoire was profiled, and TCRdb retains in-frame clones only, with some absent. The repertoire has 100,000 to 150,000 clones, under 90% of them found once; the top ten carry around 3.6%. Source material: PBMCs. The chain carries TRBV27 and TRBJ1-5; TRBD1 matches at 7 bases. The receptor comes from a woman aged 40 to 49 in good health and CMV-seronegative. DNA for the CDR3: TGTGCCAGCAGTTCCAGGGGGCAGCCCCAGCATTTT. Its protein product is CASSSRGQPQHF.